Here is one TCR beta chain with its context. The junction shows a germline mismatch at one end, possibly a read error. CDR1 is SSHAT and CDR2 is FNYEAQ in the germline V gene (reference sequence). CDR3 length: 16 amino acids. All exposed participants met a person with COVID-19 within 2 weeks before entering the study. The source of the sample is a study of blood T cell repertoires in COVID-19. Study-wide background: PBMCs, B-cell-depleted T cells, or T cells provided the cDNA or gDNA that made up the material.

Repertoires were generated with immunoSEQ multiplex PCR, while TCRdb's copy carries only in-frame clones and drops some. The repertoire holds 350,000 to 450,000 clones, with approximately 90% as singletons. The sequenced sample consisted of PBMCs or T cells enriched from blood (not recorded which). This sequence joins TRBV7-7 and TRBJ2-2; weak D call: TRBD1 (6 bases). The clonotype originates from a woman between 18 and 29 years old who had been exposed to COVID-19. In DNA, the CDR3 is TGTGCTAGCAGCTCAGGACCGGGACAGAACACCGGGGAGCTGTTTTTT. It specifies CASSSGPGQNTGELFF.